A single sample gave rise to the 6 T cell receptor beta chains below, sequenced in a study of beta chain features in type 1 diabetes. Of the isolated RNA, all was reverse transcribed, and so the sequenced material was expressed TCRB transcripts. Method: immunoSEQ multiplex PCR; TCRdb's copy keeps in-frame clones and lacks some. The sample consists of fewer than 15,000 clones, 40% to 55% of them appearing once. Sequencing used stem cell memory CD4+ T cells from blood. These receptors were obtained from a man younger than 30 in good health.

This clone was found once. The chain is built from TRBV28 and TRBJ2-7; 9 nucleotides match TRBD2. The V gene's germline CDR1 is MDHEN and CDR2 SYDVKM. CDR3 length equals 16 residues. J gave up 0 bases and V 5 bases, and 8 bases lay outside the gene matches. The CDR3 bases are TGTGCCAGCAGTCTCCCCCTAGCGGGGAGCTCCTACGAGCAGTACTTC. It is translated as CASSLPLAGSSYEQYF.

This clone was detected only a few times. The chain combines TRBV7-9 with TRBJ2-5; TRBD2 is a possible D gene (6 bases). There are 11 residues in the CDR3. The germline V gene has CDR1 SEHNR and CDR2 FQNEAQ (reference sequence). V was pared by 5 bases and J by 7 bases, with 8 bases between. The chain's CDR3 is CASSTEGTQYF. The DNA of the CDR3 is TGTGCCAGCAGCACGGAGGGGACCCAGTACTTC.

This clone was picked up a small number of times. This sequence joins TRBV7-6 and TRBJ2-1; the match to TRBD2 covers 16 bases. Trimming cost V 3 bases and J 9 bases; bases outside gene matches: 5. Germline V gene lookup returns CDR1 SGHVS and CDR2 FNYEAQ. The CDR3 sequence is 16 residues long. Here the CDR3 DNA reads TGTGCCAGCAGCTTTCAGGGACTAGCGGGGGGGACTGAGCAGTTCTTC. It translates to CASSFQGLAGGTEQFF.

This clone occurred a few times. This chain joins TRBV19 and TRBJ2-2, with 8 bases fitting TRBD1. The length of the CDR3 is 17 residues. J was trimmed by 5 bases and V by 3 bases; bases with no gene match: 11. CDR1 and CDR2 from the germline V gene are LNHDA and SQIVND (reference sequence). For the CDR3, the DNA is TGTGCCAGTAGTATTCAGACAGGGGCTACGGGGACCGGGGAGCTGTTTTTT. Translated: CASSIQTGATGTGELFF.

CDR3 region: CASSPGGASHNEQYF. Here the CDR3 DNA reads TGTGCCAGCAGCCCGGGGGGGGCGTCCCACAACGAGCAGTACTTC. The chain employs TRBV7-2 and TRBJ2-7, with TRBD2 identical over 8 bases. CDR1 is SGHTA, CDR2 FQGNSA, per germline. The CDR3 has 15 residues. The J segment lost 5 bases and the V segment lost 5 bases, leaving 11 bases of the junction unmatched. Full variable domain (missing parts from reference TRBV7-2 and TRBJ2-7): GAGVSQSPSNKVTEKGKDVELRCDPISGHTALYWYRQSLGQGLEFLIYFQGNSAPDKSGLPSDRFSAERTGGSVSTLTIQRTQQEDSAVYLCASSPGGASHNEQYFGPGTRLTVT.

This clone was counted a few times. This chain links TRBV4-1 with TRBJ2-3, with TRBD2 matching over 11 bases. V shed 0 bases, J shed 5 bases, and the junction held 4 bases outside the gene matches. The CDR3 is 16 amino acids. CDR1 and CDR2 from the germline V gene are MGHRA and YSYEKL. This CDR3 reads CASSQELAGARDTQYF. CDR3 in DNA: TGCGCCAGCAGCCAAGAACTAGCGGGGGCTAGAGATACGCAGTATTTT.